The present TCR beta chain was sequenced within a study of blood T cells in healthy people across ages. The study's findings and limits: Higher diversity, along with more naive CD4+ cells, distinguished long-lived donors from aged donors. Researchers deemed the diversity estimates from one million T cells underestimates.

As for this clonotype: What it binds is not known.

A second about 6 to 11 cycle PCR used barcoded and J-beta primers. Using its own MiXCR run on the 5' RACE reads, TCRdb lists one record per CDR3 protein. The sample holds over 950,000 distinct CDR3 sequences; 35% to 45% are singletons and the top ten take around 14%. The sample taken for sequencing was blood. The source of this sequence is a man in his late teens or twenties in good health.

CDR3 DNA: TGTGCCAGCAGCTTAGATAAGACTAGCGATACGGACGAGCAGTACTTC. Protein sequence: CASSLDKTSDTDEQYF. The rearrangement links TRBV5-6 to TRBJ2-7, with TRBD2 identical over 8 bases. Per germline, CDR1 SGHDT and CDR2 YYEEEE. The CDR3 spans 16 residues. V lost 2 bases to trimming and J lost 5 bases; unmatched junction nucleotides: 12.